This TCR beta chain was observed in a study of blood T cell repertoires in COVID-19. Study-wide context: COVID-19 samples, acute and convalescent, were from the United States, Italy and Spain. The cDNA or gDNA used as material had been derived from T cells, B-cell-depleted T cells, or PBMCs.

V was clipped by 2 bases and J by 4 bases, with 9 bases between them. This CDR3 region has 13 residues. Germline V gene data show CDR1 as SGHNT and CDR2 as YYREEE (reference sequence). Original processing notes: Amplified reference gene primers provided the basis for estimating nucleated cell counts. Here immunoSEQ multiplex PCR was the method, and the copy in TCRdb shows in-frame clones only, minus some. Clonal size and the V and J genes are those of that table, whereas D and trimming came from the DNA. Seen here are approximately 170,000 clones, around 82% observed once, and the top ten hold 10% to 13%. This clone was detected a few times.

The chain joins TRBV5-4 to TRBJ1-2; D is ambiguous. The receptor was derived from a woman of 80 years or more with active or convalescent COVID-19. The sequencing sample was made of peripheral blood. Here the CDR3 DNA reads TGTGCCAGCAGCTTAGAGGGATCCTATGGCTACACCTTC. Translated: CASSLEGSYGYTF.